One T cell receptor beta chain is described in this entry. What it binds is not known. This entry comes from a study of cytomegalovirus exposure and HLA in healthy donors. Turning to the study itself: Membership in the Caucasian-associated ancestry cluster was found for 65% to 85% of 350 to 450 genotyped donors.

Vbeta (60) and Jbeta (13) primers were used in the PCR. TCRdb keeps only in-frame clones here, not all; method: immunoSEQ multiplex PCR. The repertoire table contains around 76,000 clones. V gave up 2 bases and J gave up 5 bases, with 12 bases separating them. The CDR3 loop spans 14 amino acids. Germline V CDR1 and CDR2: MNHEY, SMNVEV (reference sequence). Findings and caveats of the study: CMV serostatus was the only immune exposure information that was available. More clonal expansion characterized HLA-associated TCR beta chains than equally common others in a later analysis. It was assumed in the presence/absence analyses that sequencing depth was roughly uniform across donors.

The clonotype originates from a boy between 10 and 17 years old in good health and CMV-seronegative. The sequencing input was PBMCs. This chain links TRBV27 with TRBJ1-2, with D possibly matching TRBD1 (6 bases). The DNA for the CDR3 is TGTGCCAGCAGTTTAGGGGGCGTCGGGTATGGCTACACCTTC. Residues: CASSLGGVGYGYTF.